This T cell receptor beta chain was documented in a study of control samples from healthy donors and cancer patients. Method: immunoSEQ multiplex PCR; TCRdb's copy keeps in-frame clones and lacks some. The table includes roughly 55,000 clones, 95% to 97% detected once. The sequence came from a woman between 18 and 30 years old in good health. The sample was blood.

The CDR3 protein is CAISDDPGQGTDTQYF. The CDR3 bases are TGTGCCATCAGCGATGACCCGGGACAGGGGACAGATACGCAGTATTTT. V is TRBV10-3 and J is TRBJ2-3, with 10 bases matching TRBD1. This CDR3 is built from 16 residues. V gave up 6 bases and J gave up 3 bases; unmatched junction bases: 9. The germline CDR1 and CDR2 sequences are ENHRY and SYGVKD.